The clone carrying this TCR beta chain was found once. Its target is unknown. A sample-barcoded 5' primer and a J-beta primer mix were used in a second PCR of roughly 6 to 11 cycles. MiXCR was run by TCRdb on the 5' RACE reads, yielding one entry per CDR3 protein. Found here are fewer than 2,000,000 distinct CDR3 sequences, around 36% of them singletons; the top ten hold around 11%. The data belong to a study of blood T cells in healthy people across ages. Across the study: In model experiments, template switching was able to capture about one barcoded beta molecule for every two T cells that were present.

Study-wide findings and caveats: A roughly linear age-dependent decrease characterized TCR beta diversity per million T cells.

The CDR3 runs 14 residues. Germline values: CDR1 SEHNR, CDR2 FQNEAQ (reference sequence). Trimming pared 5 bases from V and 5 bases from J, leaving 12 bases between. The TCR comes from a woman between 25 and 40 years old in good health. The sequencing sample was made of blood. The chain carries TRBV7-9 and TRBJ1-4; no clear D gene. CDR3 DNA: TGTGCCAGCAGCCCTTTAGATTACAATGAAAAACTGTTTTTT. Translated: CASSPLDYNEKLFF.